The clone carrying this T cell receptor (beta chain) has a count of ten or more. Its antigen is currently unknown. Germline V gene data show CDR1 as SGHAT and CDR2 as FQNNGV. V was pared by 5 bases and J by 6 bases, with 1 base of the junction left unmatched. The CDR3 covers 13 residues. Time point denoted: newly diagnosed GD, antithyroid drugs for less than 3 months. The TCR library was made from RNA extracted from PBMCs. These data come from a study of regulatory T cells in long-lasting Graves disease. Whole-study results and caveats: Patients with persistent Graves' had lower TCR diversity than newly diagnosed patients. Preferential use of TRBV28, TRBJ1-2 and TRBJ2-5 was seen in persistent disease.

In building TCR beta libraries, iRepertoire HTBI primers were used together with Arm-PCR of CDR3 regions. A single record per CDR3 protein comes from TCRdb applying MiXCR to the multiplex PCR reads. This table has roughly 400,000 distinct CDR3 sequences, about a sixth appearing once. The same sample was also studied in work on T cells in Graves' hyperthyroidism and ophthalmopathy. In that study: HTBI primers were the set used in a first-round RT-PCR of the TCR CDR3. Patients with ophthalmopathy were separated from those with stable hyperthyroidism by a 13 V-J model.

The chain carries TRBV11-2 and TRBJ2-2, with TRBD1 identical over 9 bases. The origin of this receptor is a woman aged 18 to 35 with Graves disease. The source material was peripheral blood mononuclear cells (PBMCs), sampled at new diagnosis, from a patient treated with antithyroid drugs. The CDR3 protein is CASSNRGPGELFF. The CDR3 DNA follows: TGTGCCAGCAGCAACAGGGGGCCCGGGGAGCTGTTTTTT.